This TCR beta chain stems from a study of healthy donors' naive CD4 and CD8 T cells. This clonotype was detected only once. V lost 2 bases and J 6 bases, leaving 11 bases between the germline ends. The CDR3 has 15 amino acids. Starting from about 470 ng of total RNA, TCR libraries were made with linear amplification. A single record per CDR3 protein comes from TCRdb applying MiXCR to the reads. The sample records 200,000 or so distinct CDR3 sequences, around 70% being singletons. The chain couples TRBV12-3 or TRBV12-4 to TRBJ1-6, with D tentatively TRBD1 (5 bases). This receptor was identified in a pool of human donors in good health; the sample pools cells from several healthy donors. Sequenced input: naive CD4+ and CD8+ T cells sorted from blood, pooled from several donors. As DNA, the CDR3 is TGTGCCAGCAGTTTAACGGTGGGACTTAATTCACCCCTCCACTTT. Translation: CASSLTVGLNSPLHF.